The 19 T cell receptor beta chains given below trace back to one sample, sequenced in a study of T-cell reconstitution after alpha-beta-depleted transplantation in children. Molecular barcoding with unique molecular identifiers was used for the TCRbeta library. Via MiXCR, TCRdb re-called the PCR reads, giving one row per CDR3 protein. The data hold 140,000 to 150,000 distinct CDR3 sequences, with 8% to 10% observed a single time. This material consisted of PBMCs, mostly from graft donor cells, taken 180 days after TCRalphabeta/CD19-depleted stem cell transplant. These receptors all stem from a female patient aged 2-15 years who had a stem cell transplant for congenital amegakaryocytic thrombocytopenia, so the T cells may come from the graft donor.

The J gene is TRBJ2-3, the V gene TRBV20-1; TRBD2 agrees at 8 bases. There are 14 residues in the CDR3. Germline CDR1 is DFQATT and CDR2 is SNEGSKA (reference sequence). V lost 3 bases and J lost 5; bases outside the gene matches: 7. The CDR3 loop reads CSASFGGGRDTQYF. The CDR3 DNA follows: TGCAGTGCTAGCTTTGGCGGGGGGCGAGATACGCAGTATTTT.

This clonotype was picked up many times. The gene calls are TRBV4-1 and TRBJ2-5; the match to TRBD2 covers 10 bases. In germline, CDR1 is MGHRA, CDR2 YSYEKL. With V trimmed by 3 bases and J by 5 bases, 9 bases remained unmatched. The CDR3 contains 16 residues. DNA for the CDR3: TGCGCCAGCAGCCACACAGGACTAGCGGATTTGGAGACCCAGTACTTC. This codes for CASSHTGLADLETQYF.

This clonotype was detected many times. The rearrangement joins TRBV5-1 to TRBJ2-2; D call uncertain. The CDR3 loop spans 15 amino acids. V gave up 2 bases and J gave up 0 bases, with 8 bases separating them. Per germline, CDR1 SGHRS and CDR2 YFSETQ. The CDR3 region is CASSFGFSNTGELFF. The CDR3 DNA is TGCGCCAGCAGCTTTGGATTCTCGAACACCGGGGAGCTGTTTTTT. The full variable domain, its missing parts supplied by reference TRBV5-1 and TRBJ2-2, is KAGVTQTPRYLIKTRGQQVTLSCSPISGHRSVSWYQQTPGQGLQFLFEYFSETQRNKGNFPGRFSGRQFSNSRSEMNVSTLELGDSALYLCASSFGFSNTGELFFGEGSRLTVL.

This clonotype has more than one count but fewer than ten. This sequence joins TRBV20-1 and TRBJ1-2; perhaps TRBD1 as D (5 bases). The CDR3 is made up of 16 amino acids. V lost 3 bases and J lost 0, with 17 bases in between. CDR1 DFQATT and CDR2 SNEGSKA come from the germline V gene (reference sequence). This CDR3 is CSARFGLQTANYGYTF. The CDR3 nucleotides read TGCAGTGCTAGGTTTGGGCTTCAGACAGCTAACTATGGCTACACCTTC.

This clonotype was detected many times. The V and J genes are TRBV12-3 or TRBV12-4 and TRBJ2-6; possible D gene TRBD1, 6 bases. The V end was cut by 5 bases, the J end by 5 bases, with 13 bases between. The CDR3 extends over 15 amino acids. For the CDR3, the DNA is TGTGCCAGCAGTAACAGGGAACTCTGGGCCAACGTCCTGACTTTC. This translates into CASSNRELWANVLTF.

This clonotype occurred many times. V usage is TRBV10-3 and J usage is TRBJ2-1, with D tentatively TRBD2 (6 bases). This CDR3 contains 11 residues. CDR1 is ENHRY, CDR2 SYGVKD, per germline. The germline V and J ends were trimmed by 1 base and 14 bases, with 9 bases remaining between them. The CDR3 sequence: CAISEWGDEFF. The CDR3 DNA follows: TGTGCCATCAGTGAGTGGGGGGATGAGTTCTTC.

This clonotype has at least ten counts. The J gene is TRBJ2-1, the V gene TRBV29-1; D remains ambiguous. V shed 4 bases and J shed 9 bases, with 7 bases lying between them. The length of the CDR3 is 10 residues. Germline CDR1 and CDR2: SQVTM and ANQGSEA. CDR3 DNA: TGCAGCGTTGGGGATTTTGAGCAGTTCTTC. Amino acids: CSVGDFEQFF.

The table lists this clonotype with a few counts. The rearrangement links TRBV9 to TRBJ2-1, with 13 bases lining up with TRBD2. The V gene end was trimmed by 4 bases and the J gene end by 5 bases; junction bases not matched to a gene: 6. The CDR3 has 16 amino acids. Germline V lookup: CDR1 SGDLS, CDR2 YYNGEE. CDR3 sequence reads: CASSSGLAGPNNEQFF. CDR3 nucleotide sequence: TGTGCCAGCAGCTCGGGACTAGCGGGGCCCAACAATGAGCAGTTCTTC.

This clonotype was seen many times. V usage is TRBV19 and J usage is TRBJ2-1; TRBD2 matches at 10 bases. The CDR3 has 15 amino acids. Germline V gives CDR1 LNHDA, CDR2 SQIVND (reference sequence). Losses at the gene ends were 1 base for V and 5 bases for J; bases not matched to a gene: 2. CDR3: CASSIGLAGDNEQFF. CDR3 sequence (DNA): TGTGCCAGTAGTATAGGGCTAGCGGGAGACAATGAGCAGTTCTTC.

This clonotype was found many times. This chain connects TRBV4-3 to TRBJ2-1; D is perhaps TRBD1 (6 bases). CDR1 LGHNA and CDR2 YSLEER come from the germline V gene. The CDR3 has 13 amino acids. The V end lost 4 bases, the J end lost 13 bases, and 17 bases lay between the germline ends. CDR3 coding DNA: TGCGCCAGCAGCCTCCGAACGGGGACAAGTCAGTTCTTC. This codes for CASSLRTGTSQFF.

This clonotype was recorded many times. The chain employs TRBV7-9 and TRBJ1-2; D remains unclear. V was shortened by 5 bases and J by 4 bases, with 14 bases between the two germline ends. This CDR3 spans 14 amino acids. Germline V gene sequence: CDR1 SEHNR, CDR2 FQNEAQ (reference sequence). CDR3 sequence: CASSNPQRFYGYTF. In nucleotides, the CDR3 is TGTGCCAGCAGCAACCCCCAACGGTTCTATGGCTACACCTTC.

With regard to this clonotype: The conserved closing phenylalanine or tryptophan is absent in this CDR3, likely reflecting a read error. The chain links TRBV18 to TRBJ2-7; TRBD1 aligns across 7 bases. CDR3 size: 14 residues. J was trimmed by 4 bases and V by 1 base; bases with no gene match: 4. The V gene's germline CDR1 is KGHSH and CDR2 LQKENI. The CDR3 DNA sequence: TGTGCCAGCTCACCACGGACAGGAGTTTACGAGCAGTACCTC. It yields the protein CASSPRTGVYEQYL.

This clonotype was recorded many times. The chain combines TRBV5-1 with TRBJ2-3, with no clear D. V was pared by 0 bases and J by 2 bases, with 10 bases between. CDR1 and CDR2 (germline): SGHRS, YFSETQ. The CDR3 is 15 amino acids. The DNA of the CDR3 is TGCGCCAGCAGCTTGGTCGCTCGAGACACAGATACGCAGTATTTT. It is translated as CASSLVARDTDTQYF. Full variable domain (outside the CDR3, taken from reference TRBV5-1 and TRBJ2-3): KAGVTQTPRYLIKTRGQQVTLSCSPISGHRSVSWYQQTPGQGLQFLFEYFSETQRNKGNFPGRFSGRQFSNSRSEMNVSTLELGDSALYLCASSLVARDTDTQYFGPGTRLTVL.

This clonotype was seen at least ten times. This chain connects TRBV12-3 or TRBV12-4 to TRBJ2-7, with 7 bases identical to TRBD1. The CDR3 has 14 residues. Trimming took 0 bases from V and 4 from J; bases not matched to a gene: 3. The CDR3, as DNA: TGTGCCAGCAGTTTAGCGGGACAGCTTTACGAGCAGTACTTC. Its protein product is CASSLAGQLYEQYF.

V usage is TRBV6-2 or TRBV6-3 and J usage is TRBJ2-7, with D unresolved. Germline CDR1 is MNHEY and CDR2 is SVGEGT. This CDR3 spans 13 amino acids. Trimming removed 6 bases from V and 0 bases from J, with 9 bases in between. CDR3 sequence (DNA): TGTGCCAGCAGGGGTCCCGCCTCCTACGAGCAGTACTTC. As protein: CASRGPASYEQYF.

This clonotype was counted at least ten times. The J gene is TRBJ2-7, the V gene TRBV7-6; 9 bases align to TRBD2. The J segment lost 4 bases and the V segment lost 1 base, leaving 5 bases of the junction unmatched. The CDR3 sequence is 15 residues long. Germline lookup yields CDR1 SGHVS and CDR2 FNYEAQ. The CDR3 reads CASSLVLAGVYEQYF. CDR3 nucleotide sequence: TGTGCCAGCAGCTTAGTGTTAGCGGGAGTTTACGAGCAGTACTTC.

This clonotype was observed a few times. The V and J genes are TRBV7-8 and TRBJ1-2, with D maybe TRBD1 (6 bases). From germline, CDR1 is SGHVS and CDR2 FQNEAQ. The V and J ends lost 0 bases and 2 bases respectively, with 10 bases between them. The length of the CDR3 is 15 residues. In DNA form, the CDR3 reads TGTGCCAGCAGCTTAGCGGGGGGCGGGAACTATGGCTACACCTTC. Its translation: CASSLAGGGNYGYTF. The complete variable domain, with remaining parts taken from reference TRBV7-8 and TRBJ1-2, reads GAGVSQSPRYKVAKRGQDVALRCDPISGHVSLFWYQQALGQGPEFLTYFQNEAQLDKSGLPSDRFFAERPEGSVSTLKIQRTQQEDSAVYLCASSLAGGGNYGYTFGSGTRLTVV.

In the case of this clonotype: A much larger clone is a single base away; this may be a read error. The gene calls are TRBV5-1 and TRBJ2-6; 9 positions match TRBD1. In germline, CDR1 is SGHRS, CDR2 YFSETQ. The length of the CDR3 is 15 residues. This CDR3 reads CASSLDRTGANGLTF. The CDR3 DNA is TGCGCCAGCAGCTTAGATAGGACAGGGGCCAACGGCCTGACTTTC.

Ten or more counts support this clonotype. CDR3 region: CSVGEGTSSSTDTQYF. CDR3 DNA sequence: TGCAGCGTTGGAGAGGGGACTAGCAGTTCCACAGATACGCAGTATTTT. The chain carries TRBV29-1 and TRBJ2-3, with 9 bases aligning to TRBD2. Germline CDR1 and CDR2: SQVTM and ANQGSEA. This CDR3 is 16 amino acids long. J was trimmed by 2 bases and V by 4 bases; bases with no gene match: 10.